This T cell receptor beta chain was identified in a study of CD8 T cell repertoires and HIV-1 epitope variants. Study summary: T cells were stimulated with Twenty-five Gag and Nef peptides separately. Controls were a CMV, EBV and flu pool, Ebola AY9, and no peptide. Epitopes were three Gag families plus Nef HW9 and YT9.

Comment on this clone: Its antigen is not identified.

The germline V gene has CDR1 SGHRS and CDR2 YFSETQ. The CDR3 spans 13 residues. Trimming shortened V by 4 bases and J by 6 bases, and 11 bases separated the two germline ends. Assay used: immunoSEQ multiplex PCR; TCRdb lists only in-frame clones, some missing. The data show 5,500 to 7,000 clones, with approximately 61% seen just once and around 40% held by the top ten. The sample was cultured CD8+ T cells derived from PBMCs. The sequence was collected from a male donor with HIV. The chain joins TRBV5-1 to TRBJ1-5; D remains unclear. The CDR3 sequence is CASSLFIGQPQHF. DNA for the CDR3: TGCGCCAGCAGCCTATTTATCGGTCAGCCCCAGCATTTT.